This T cell receptor beta chain was recovered during a study of control samples from healthy donors and cancer patients. The repertoire was sequenced with immunoSEQ multiplex PCR; TCRdb's copy has only in-frame clones and lacks some. Here the sample spans 100,000 or so clones, roughly 86% being singletons. V was pared by 5 bases and J by 6 bases, with 13 bases between. The CDR3 consists of 13 residues. Germline V CDR1 and CDR2: MNHEY, SMNVEV (reference sequence). Sequencing was done on a sample of blood. This clonotype was obtained from a woman in her sixties in good health. The chain recombines TRBV27 with TRBJ2-5, with D hard to call. The CDR3 is CASSTRGWKTQYF. The CDR3 bases are TGTGCCAGCAGTACCCGAGGCTGGAAGACCCAGTACTTC.